This T cell receptor beta chain was recorded in a study of post-analysis software for immune sequencing data. Notes on the study in general: Comparison of patients with controls showed 4 to 6 TRBV segments more frequent in patients, TRBV5-6, TRBV5-1 and TRBV20-1 among them.

With respect to this clonotype: The antigen remains undetermined.

The CDR3 has 14 amino acids. Germline loops: CDR1 ENHRY, CDR2 SYGVKD. V lost 2 bases and J 8 bases, leaving 15 bases between the germline ends. TCR beta libraries were prepared from cDNA with unique molecular identifiers. TCRdb reanalysed the PCR reads using MiXCR and keeps one entry per CDR3 protein. There are 600,000 to 700,000 distinct CDR3 sequences in the sample; 59% occur only once, and about 11% lies in the top ten. V usage is TRBV10-3 and J usage is TRBJ1-2; D unclear. The sequence came from a girl aged 2 to 10 with multiple sclerosis. Input material: blood. The CDR3 spells CAISEANNKGGYTF. DNA of the CDR3: TGTGCCATCAGTGAGGCTAATAACAAGGGAGGCTACACCTTC.